The entry that follows covers one T cell receptor beta chain sequence. Its antigen is as yet unknown. Exclusion applied to patients with autoimmune disease history or systemic immunosuppression. Only in-frame clones appear in the TCRdb table, and some are missing; sequencing was by immunoSEQ multiplex PCR. The repertoire holds 50,000 to 75,000 clones, with about 85% as singletons. This sample stems from a study of OX40 agonist ivuxolimab in advanced cancers. The study, taken as a whole, reports: Still undetermined is the antigen specificity of the expanded peripheral T cells.

V shed 4 bases and J shed 1 base, with 11 bases lying between them. CDR3 size: 15 residues. The germline V gene has CDR1 SGHNT and CDR2 YYREEE (reference sequence). This receptor was taken from an adult with an advanced solid tumor such as melanoma, head and neck, liver or kidney cancer. This chain joins TRBV5-4 and TRBJ1-4, with D uncertain. The starting material was CD4+ or CD8+ T cells sorted from blood, obtained in a trial of the OX40 agonist ivuxolimab. CDR3 bases: TGTGCCAGCAGCCCCAGACTCGTAACTAATGAAAAACTGTTTTTT. Its translation: CASSPRLVTNEKLFF.